Shown below are 22 T cell receptor beta chains from a single sample sequenced in a study of CD8+ T cells in alopecia areata. Extraction of RNA preceded its reverse transcription into cDNA, which served as the sequencing template. Here immunoSEQ multiplex PCR was the method, and the copy in TCRdb shows in-frame clones only, minus some. The repertoire consists of approximately 30,000 clones, with less than 70% occurring once and the leading ten covering 40%. The sequencing input was NKG2D-high CD8+ T cells sorted from blood. The receptors were gathered from a human donor with alopecia areata.

CDR3 in amino acids: CASKWDPTGMNSNTGELFF. The DNA of the CDR3 is TGTGCCAGCAAATGGGACCCTACCGGGATGAACTCGAACACCGGGGAGCTGTTTTTT. The chain is built from TRBV7-6 and TRBJ2-2; the D call may be TRBD1 or TRBD2 (5 bases each). V was clipped by 7 bases and J by 0 bases, with 24 bases between them. Germline-derived CDR1 and CDR2 are SGHVS and FNYEAQ. The CDR3 has 19 amino acids.

A note on this clone: A junction end diverges from the germline sequence, so it may reflect a read error. This chain joins TRBV27 and TRBJ2-2; 9 bases fit TRBD2. CDR1 and CDR2 (germline): MNHEY, SMNVEV (reference sequence). This CDR3 region has 14 residues. The CDR3 region is CASKAGGPTGELFF. CDR3 DNA: TGTGCAAGCAAGGCGGGAGGGCCCACCGGGGAGCTGTTTTTT.

This sequence joins TRBV28 and TRBJ2-7; D possibly corresponds to TRBD2 (6 bases). The CDR3 consists of 16 residues. The V gene's germline CDR1 is MDHEN and CDR2 SYDVKM. Trimming took 3 bases from V and 0 from J, leaving 15 bases between them. Written as DNA, the CDR3 is TGTGCCAGCAGTTTCTCCCGGGACTCGAGCTCCTACGAGCAGTACTTC. Its translation: CASSFSRDSSSYEQYF.

This chain uses TRBV7-2 with TRBJ2-5, with TRBD2 identical over 9 bases. Germline V lookup: CDR1 SGHTA, CDR2 FQGNSA. The CDR3 covers 17 residues. After removal of 1 base from V and 4 bases from J, the junction contained 10 bases not matched to a gene. The CDR3 loop reads CASSLVPSGVRGETQYF. The CDR3 DNA follows: TGTGCCAGCAGCTTAGTTCCTAGCGGGGTCAGGGGAGAGACCCAGTACTTC.

The genes are TRBV7-6 and TRBJ2-5, with unresolved D. Trimming shortened V by 0 bases and J by 5 bases, and 4 bases separated the two germline ends. There are 12 residues in the CDR3. In germline, CDR1 is SGHVS, CDR2 FNYEAQ. The CDR3 here is CASSLAGETQYF. CDR3 bases: TGTGCCAGCAGCTTAGCCGGGGAGACCCAGTACTTC.

The rearrangement joins TRBV27 to TRBJ2-3; D unresolved. The CDR3 is made up of 12 amino acids. V dropped 6 bases and J dropped 8 bases, with 12 bases sitting between them. Germline assignment: CDR1 MNHEY and CDR2 SMNVEV (reference sequence). The CDR3 DNA follows: TGTGCCAGCAGCCCCGATCGTGGTACGCAGTATTTT. This gives the protein CASSPDRGTQYF.

The J gene is TRBJ2-3, the V gene TRBV7-3; tentatively, D is TRBD1 (6 bases). This CDR3 contains 17 residues. Per germline, CDR1 SGHTA and CDR2 FQGTGA. V gave up 2 bases and J gave up 10 bases, with 25 bases separating them. As DNA, the CDR3 is TGTGCCAGCAGCTTATATGGAGGACATTCGGACAGCTCGGCGCAGTATTTT. Translation: CASSLYGGHSDSSAQYF.

This clone was seen a handful of times. The chain recombines TRBV30 with TRBJ2-3, with D possibly being TRBD2 (6 bases). From germline, CDR1 is GTSNPN and CDR2 SVGIG (reference sequence). This CDR3 spans 15 amino acids. V was cut by 0 bases and J by 0 bases, with 10 bases left in between. In DNA form, the CDR3 reads TGTGCCTGGAGTGTAGGTGGGAGGAGCACAGATACGCAGTATTTT. This codes for CAWSVGGRSTDTQYF. The whole variable domain, filled in from reference TRBV30 and TRBJ2-3, reads SQTIHQWPATLVQPVGSPLSLECTVEGTSNPNLYWYRQAAGRGLQLLFYSVGIGQISSEVPQNLSASRPQDRQFILSSKKLLLSDSGFYLCAWSVGGRSTDTQYFGPGTRLTVL.

The J gene is TRBJ2-7, the V gene TRBV7-2; D possibly corresponds to TRBD2 (6 bases). V lost 4 bases, J lost 2 bases, and 9 bases lay in between. The CDR3 runs to 13 residues. The germline V gene encodes CDR1 SGHTA and CDR2 FQGNSA. CDR3: CASSSGGTYEQYF. The CDR3 coding sequence is TGTGCCAGCAGCTCAGGCGGGACCTACGAGCAGTACTTC.

This sequence joins TRBV28 and TRBJ2-7; no definite D call. Germline assignment: CDR1 MDHEN and CDR2 SYDVKM. The CDR3 sequence is 14 residues long. The ends were cut back, 2 bases at V and 1 base at J, with 9 bases in the middle. In nucleotides, the CDR3 is TGTGCCAGCAGTTTAATAGGGCGGTCCTACGAGCAGTACTTC. Protein sequence: CASSLIGRSYEQYF.

The V call is TRBV6-1, the J call TRBJ2-7; D ambiguous. The CDR3 is made up of 15 amino acids. Germline CDR1 MNHNS, CDR2 SASEGT. V was cut by 6 bases and J by 0 bases, with 15 bases left in between. As DNA, the CDR3 is TGTGCCAGCAGCATGCAGGCCCAGAGCTCCTACGAGCAGTACTTC. Amino acids: CASSMQAQSSYEQYF.

This rearrangement joins TRBV4-2 to TRBJ1-5, with a possible D match to TRBD1 (5 bases). V lost 1 base and J 4 bases, leaving 11 bases between the germline ends. The CDR3 has 15 residues. Germline-derived CDR1 and CDR2 are LGHNA and YNFKEQ. The CDR3 loop is CASSQVQGGNQPQHF. The CDR3 region has the DNA TGTGCCAGCAGCCAAGTTCAGGGAGGGAATCAGCCCCAGCATTTT.

This clone was observed a handful of times. The rearrangement joins TRBV19 to TRBJ2-3, with D possibly TRBD1 on 5 matching bases. The germline V gene encodes CDR1 LNHDA and CDR2 SQIVND (reference sequence). V was trimmed by 5 bases and J by 0 bases, leaving 15 bases between them. CDR3 length: 16 amino acids. The CDR3 sequence: CASSPRTQASTDTQYF. As DNA, the CDR3 is TGTGCCAGTAGTCCACGGACACAAGCTAGCACAGATACGCAGTATTTT.

The gene calls are TRBV7-9 and TRBJ2-1; no clear D gene. This CDR3 is built from 15 residues. Trimming removed 3 bases from V and 0 bases from J, with 9 bases in between. Germline lookup yields CDR1 SEHNR and CDR2 FQNEAQ (reference sequence). The CDR3 DNA reads TGTGCCAGCAGCTTTCCCCCCGGCTCCTACAATGAGCAGTTCTTC. Amino acids: CASSFPPGSYNEQFF. Variable domain in full (rest from reference TRBV7-9 and TRBJ2-1): DTGVSQNPRHKITKRGQNVTFRCDPISEHNRLYWYRQTLGQGPEFLTYFQNEAQLEKSRLLSDRFSAERPKGSFSTLEIQRTEQGDSAMYLCASSFPPGSYNEQFFGPGTRLTVL.

The chain combines TRBV9 with TRBJ2-1; 9 positions match TRBD2. The CDR3 sequence is 16 residues long. The germline V gene encodes CDR1 SGDLS and CDR2 YYNGEE. V shed 4 bases, J shed 8 bases, and the junction held 13 bases outside the gene matches. Here the CDR3 reads CASSPRAGGPRDEQFF. CDR3 nucleotide sequence: TGTGCCAGCAGCCCACGGGCGGGAGGGCCTAGAGATGAGCAGTTCTTC.

This clone was detected only once. The CDR3 loop reads CSARGSYEQYF. The DNA of the CDR3 is TGCAGTGCTAGGGGATCTTACGAGCAGTACTTC. The chain is built from TRBV20-1 and TRBJ2-7; no reliable D call. CDR3 size: 11 residues. Trimming left V 3 bases short and J 4 bases short, with 7 bases between. CDR1 is DFQATT and CDR2 is SNEGSKA in the germline V gene (reference sequence).

This clone was counted between two and nine times. The V gene is TRBV11-2, the J gene TRBJ2-3; unclear D gene. The germline V gene encodes CDR1 SGHAT and CDR2 FQNNGV. V lost 4 bases to trimming and J lost 1 base, with 6 bases between them. CDR3 length equals 13 residues. In DNA form, the CDR3 reads TGTGCCAGCAGCTGGGTTGGCACAGATACGCAGTATTTT. Translation: CASSWVGTDTQYF.

The chain has TRBV30 and TRBJ1-1; D gene uncertain. The V gene's germline CDR1 is GTSNPN and CDR2 SVGIG (reference sequence). The CDR3 extends over 11 amino acids. The V gene lost 4 bases and the J gene lost 10 bases, with 13 bases spanning the gap. CDR3 nucleotide sequence: TGTGCCTGGACTGAGAACCTTGTAGCTTTCTTT. Translating it yields CAWTENLVAFF.

This clone was counted between two and nine times. This chain uses TRBV4-3 with TRBJ2-2, with D perhaps matching TRBD1 (7 bases). V gave up 3 bases and J gave up 0 bases, with 11 bases separating them. Per germline, CDR1 LGHNA and CDR2 YSLEER. The CDR3 is 16 residues long. In nucleotides, the CDR3 is TGCGCCAGCAGCCATGGAGGGGGCGCGAACACCGGGGAGCTGTTTTTT. It codes for CASSHGGGANTGELFF.

This clone has only a few counts. The rearrangement links TRBV7-9 to TRBJ2-3; D assignment may be TRBD1 or TRBD2 (5 bases each). V lost 8 bases and J 1 base, leaving 13 bases between the germline ends. Per the germline V gene, CDR1 is SEHNR and CDR2 is FQNEAQ (reference sequence). The CDR3 runs 14 residues. The CDR3 loop is CASSPPGRTDTQYF. CDR3 coding DNA: TGTGCCAGCTCACCCCCGGGACGCACAGATACGCAGTATTTT.

The chain recombines TRBV9 with TRBJ2-1, with TRBD2 matching over 8 bases. The V segment lost 0 bases and the J segment 2 bases; nucleotides outside the gene matches: 1. CDR1 is SGDLS and CDR2 is YYNGEE in the germline V gene. CDR3 length equals 15 residues. The CDR3 spells CASSVDGRAYNEQFF. In DNA form, the CDR3 reads TGTGCCAGCAGCGTAGACGGGAGGGCCTACAATGAGCAGTTCTTC.

This clone appeared a single time. The V and J genes are TRBV15 and TRBJ2-7; D is uncertain. Germline V gene sequence: CDR1 LNHNV, CDR2 YYDKDF (reference sequence). The germline V and J ends were trimmed by 5 bases and 4 bases, with 9 bases remaining between them. The CDR3 spans 12 residues. In nucleotides, the CDR3 is TGTGCCACCAGCTATGCTGGTTACGAGCAGTACTTC. Translation gives CATSYAGYEQYF. The variable domain in full, completed from reference TRBV15 and TRBJ2-7, reads DAMVIQNPRYQVTQFGKPVTLSCSQTLNHNVMYWYQQKSSQAPKLLFHYYDKDFNNEADTPDNFQSRRPNTSFCFLDIRSPGLGDTAMYLCATSYAGYEQYFGPGTRLTVT.